This passage covers 17 T cell receptor beta chains from one sample sequenced in a study of shared clonotypes between healthy human individuals. Naive CD8 cells lacked CD45RO and underwent positive selection for CCR7, leaving out terminally differentiated effector memory CD45RA+ cells. Profiled with immunoSEQ multiplex PCR; TCRdb holds only in-frame clones, not every one. Among more than 2 million clones listed, 93% were seen once. The sequenced material came from naive CD8+ T cells from PBMCs. The receptors were gathered from a man between 18 and 29 years old in good health. Some clones in this sample may be carry-over from other donors' samples.

The chain carries TRBV18 and TRBJ1-5; D unclear. The length of the CDR3 is 16 residues. Trimming left V 2 bases short and J 0 bases short, with 11 bases between. CDR1 and CDR2 (germline): KGHSH, LQKENI. CDR3 nucleotide sequence: TGTGCCAGCTCACCATTCTTCGCGGATAGCAATCAGCCCCAGCATTTT. It encodes CASSPFFADSNQPQHF.

The chain couples TRBV9 to TRBJ2-2, with 7 bases that match TRBD2. Germline CDR1 and CDR2: SGDLS and YYNGEE. The CDR3 extends over 16 amino acids. With V trimmed by 2 bases and J by 1 base, 5 bases remained unmatched. The CDR3 nucleotides read TGTGCCAGCAGCGTTGATACTAGCGTGAACACCGGGGAGCTGTTTTTT. Protein sequence: CASSVDTSVNTGELFF.

V and J are TRBV10-3 and TRBJ2-2; a weak D match, TRBD1 (5 bases). From germline, CDR1 is ENHRY and CDR2 SYGVKD. Trimming took 6 bases from V and 4 from J, leaving 18 bases between them. The CDR3 consists of 16 residues. The CDR3 sequence: CAISLLAGMGTGELFF. For the CDR3, the DNA is TGTGCCATCAGCCTACTGGCAGGGATGGGCACCGGGGAGCTGTTTTTT.

CDR3 sequence (DNA): TGTGCCAGCAGCTTTCAAAGGGCTAGCGGGAGAAATGAGCAGTTCTTC. Its translation is CASSFQRASGRNEQFF. The chain carries TRBV7-3 and TRBJ2-1; 10 bases fit TRBD2. The junction had 9 bases not matched to a gene; V was cut back by 3 bases and J by 7 bases. The CDR3 consists of 16 residues. CDR1 SGHTA and CDR2 FQGTGA come from the germline V gene.

This chain joins TRBV27 and TRBJ2-7; D gene ambiguous. V lost 4 bases to trimming and J lost 6 bases, with 13 bases between them. The CDR3 has 13 residues. The germline gives CDR1 MNHEY, CDR2 SMNVEV (reference sequence). The CDR3: CASSSRTAREQYF. The CDR3 DNA reads as TGTGCCAGCAGTTCCAGGACCGCTCGCGAGCAGTACTTC.

The rearrangement uses TRBV19 and TRBJ2-7, with 8 bases identical to TRBD1. V was clipped by 5 bases and J by 4 bases; unmatched bases: 4. Germline lookup yields CDR1 LNHDA and CDR2 SQIVND (reference sequence). The CDR3 has 13 residues. The CDR3 nucleotides read TGTGCCAGTAGTGAGGGACAGGCATACGAGCAGTACTTC. It yields the protein CASSEGQAYEQYF.

This clone was detected only a few times. The chain links TRBV12-5 to TRBJ1-1; a weak D match, TRBD1 (5 bases). V lost 4 bases, J lost 8 bases, and 8 bases lay in between. Germline lookup yields CDR1 LGHNT and CDR2 FRNRAP. This CDR3 contains 11 residues. CDR3 nucleotides: TGTGCTAGTGGTTCTCGACAGGAAGCTTTCTTT. Residues: CASGSRQEAFF.

This clone was detected a few times. This chain uses TRBV29-1 with TRBJ1-1; D is ambiguous. Germline loops: CDR1 SQVTM, CDR2 ANQGSEA. The CDR3 is made up of 11 amino acids. With 3 bases removed from V and 7 bases from J, the gap between germline ends came to 9 bases. The CDR3: CSVDWRSEAFF. Written as DNA, the CDR3 is TGCAGCGTTGACTGGCGTAGTGAAGCTTTCTTT.

Comments on this clone: The sample holds other DNA sequences that translate to the same CDR3. The V gene is TRBV6-5, the J gene TRBJ2-3; TRBD2 is a possible D gene (6 bases). Trimming took off 1 base at V and 3 bases at J, with 8 bases between the two ends. This CDR3 is 14 amino acids long. Germline V lookup: CDR1 MNHEY, CDR2 SVGAGI. The chain's CDR3 is CASSYFGTTDTQYF. In nucleotides, the CDR3 is TGTGCCAGCAGTTACTTCGGGACTACAGATACGCAGTATTTT.

This chain joins TRBV27 and TRBJ2-7; possibly TRBD2 for D (5 bases). CDR3 length: 15 amino acids. V shed 4 bases and J shed 0 bases, with 13 bases lying between them. The germline V gene encodes CDR1 MNHEY and CDR2 SMNVEV (reference sequence). CDR3 nucleotide sequence: TGTGCCAGCAGTTCCCCCGGGATCAACTCCTACGAGCAGTACTTC. As protein: CASSSPGINSYEQYF.

This clone was counted a single time. This chain uses TRBV7-3 with TRBJ2-1, with 7 bases fitting TRBD2. The CDR3 totals 17 residues. Trimming took 2 bases from V and 1 from J; bases not matched to a gene: 8. Per the germline V gene, CDR1 is SGHTA and CDR2 is FQGTGA. CDR3 bases: TGTGCCAGCAGCTTAGCAGTGGGCGGGAGTTCCTACAATGAGCAGTTCTTC. It encodes CASSLAVGGSSYNEQFF.

The chain is built from TRBV2 and TRBJ1-1, with D uncertain. In germline, CDR1 is SNHLY, CDR2 FYNNEI. The V end lost 8 bases, the J end lost 6 bases, and 13 bases lay between the germline ends. This CDR3 region has 12 residues. The CDR3 loop reads CASRGLDPEAFF. The CDR3 DNA reads TGTGCCAGCCGCGGACTGGACCCTGAAGCTTTCTTT.

A note on this clone: Other nucleotide sequences from this sample produce the same CDR3. This chain connects TRBV28 to TRBJ1-2; D unclear. The CDR3 loop spans 13 amino acids. The germline V and J ends were trimmed by 2 bases and 1 base, with 5 bases remaining between them. CDR1 and CDR2 from the germline V gene are MDHEN and SYDVKM. The CDR3 spells CASSLLSNYGYTF. CDR3 DNA: TGTGCCAGCAGTTTACTCAGTAACTATGGCTACACCTTC.

This clone appeared once. V gene TRBV11-3 combines with J gene TRBJ2-1, with 9 positions matching TRBD1. CDR3 length: 15 amino acids. The V gene's germline CDR1 is SGHNT and CDR2 YENEEA. The ends lost 5 bases at V and 4 bases at J; junction bases unmatched: 6. The CDR3 nucleotides read TGTGCCAGCAGCCCTGGGGGGACAGGGTACAATGAGCAGTTCTTC. Residues: CASSPGGTGYNEQFF. The full variable domain, its missing parts supplied by reference TRBV11-3 and TRBJ2-1, is EAGVVQSPRYKIIEKKQPVAFWCNPISGHNTLYWYLQNLGQGPELLIRYENEEAVDDSQLPKDRFSAERLKGVDSTLKIQPAELGDSAVYLCASSPGGTGYNEQFFGPGTRLTVL.

A few counts support this clone. The chain carries TRBV4-1 and TRBJ1-2; no definite D call. Per germline, CDR1 MGHRA and CDR2 YSYEKL. The germline V and J ends were trimmed by 2 bases and 2 bases, with 6 bases remaining between them. CDR3 length: 13 amino acids. CDR3 loop: CASSQWENYGYTF. The DNA for the CDR3 is TGCGCCAGCAGCCAATGGGAAAACTATGGCTACACCTTC.

The chain uses TRBV7-9 and TRBJ2-2; 7 bases agree with TRBD2. The CDR3 sequence is 16 residues long. J was trimmed by 4 bases and V by 7 bases; bases with no gene match: 12. Germline assignment: CDR1 SEHNR and CDR2 FQNEAQ (reference sequence). CDR3 in amino acids: CASILLADGGTGELFF. For the CDR3, the DNA is TGTGCCAGCATCCTCCTAGCGGACGGCGGCACCGGGGAGCTGTTTTTT. The full variable domain, completed using reference TRBV7-9 and TRBJ2-2, is DTGVSQNPRHKITKRGQNVTFRCDPISEHNRLYWYRQTLGQGPEFLTYFQNEAQLEKSRLLSDRFSAERPKGSFSTLEIQRTEQGDSAMYLCASILLADGGTGELFFGEGSRLTVL.

Regarding this clone: This CDR3 is also generated by other DNA sequences in the sample. The rearrangement links TRBV9 to TRBJ2-7; D tentatively fits TRBD1 or TRBD2 (5 bases each). Germline CDR1 SGDLS, CDR2 YYNGEE. The ends were cut back, 0 bases at V and 3 bases at J, with 10 bases in the middle. The CDR3 has 14 residues. This chain's CDR3 is CASSVGGSHYEQYF. The CDR3 nucleotides are TGTGCCAGCAGCGTAGGGGGGTCACACTACGAGCAGTACTTC.